A selection of T cell receptor beta chains follows, all from one sample in a study of radiotherapy plus CTLA-4 blockade in lung cancer. Profiled with immunoSEQ multiplex PCR; TCRdb holds only in-frame clones, not every one. The data hold 55,000 to 80,000 clones, with around 82% observed a single time. The source was peripheral blood, collected from a patient treated with radiotherapy plus ipilimumab. The receptors originated from a human donor with non-small cell lung cancer who had a complete response to radiotherapy plus ipilimumab. Both conserved end residues are part of each CDR3. Fields, in order: J gene, V gene, clone size, D gene, CDR3 protein, CDR3 DNA. A D gene is named only where the DNA matches it firmly. Clone size appears in some rows only: once, few, many, or a class for an expanded clone.

TRBJ2-7 TRBV6-6 once NA CASSYSGRTYEQYF TGTGCCAGCAGTTACTCGGGCAGAACCTACGAGCAGTACTTC
TRBJ2-2 TRBV6-1 NA NA CASSPSVRNTGELFF TGTGCCAGCAGTCCTTCAGTTAGGAACACCGGGGAGCTGTTTTTT
TRBJ1-2 TRBV11-3 once NA CASSPPGNYGYTF TGTGCCAGCAGCCCCCCGGGAAACTATGGCTACACCTTC
TRBJ1-5 TRBV28 NA NA CASTEGRSNQPQHF TGTGCCAGCACGGAGGGAAGGAGCAATCAGCCCCAGCATTTT
TRBJ2-5 TRBV10-2 once NA CASSESTAGTQYF TGCGCCAGCAGTGAGTCCACGGCAGGGACCCAGTACTTC
TRBJ2-7 TRBV18 NA TRBD1 CASSPDRNEQYF TGTGCCAGCTCACCGGACAGGAACGAGCAGTACTTC
TRBJ2-1 TRBV27 NA TRBD2 CASSLRGLAANEQFF TGTGCCAGCAGTCTTAGGGGACTAGCAGCCAATGAGCAGTTCTTC
TRBJ2-5 TRBV25-1 NA TRBD1 CASRGQGPETQYF TGTGCCAGCCGAGGACAGGGGCCAGAGACCCAGTACTTC
TRBJ2-2 TRBV19 few NA CASSPPGLGSNTGELFF TGTGCCAGTAGTCCCCCGGGACTCGGGTCGAACACCGGGGAGCTGTTTTTT
TRBJ1-2 TRBV12-5 NA NA CASVVPRDGSHANYGYTF TGTGCTAGTGTCGTCCCCCGGGACGGATCTCACGCGAACTATGGCTACACCTTC
TRBJ1-5 TRBV25-1 NA TRBD1 CASRQGQQPQHF TGTGCCAGCAGACAGGGGCAACAGCCCCAGCATTTT
TRBJ1-1 TRBV19 NA NA CASRGGSGASVTEAFF TGTGCCAGTAGGGGAGGGAGCGGGGCGTCGGTCACTGAAGCTTTCTTT
TRBJ2-3 TRBV27 NA NA CASSASTDTQYF TGTGCCAGCAGTGCAAGCACAGATACGCAGTATTTT
TRBJ2-7 TRBV11-2 few TRBD1 CASSRLTGGMSSYEQYF TGTGCCAGCAGCCGCTTGACAGGGGGCATGAGTTCCTACGAGCAGTACTTC
TRBJ2-1 TRBV4-1 once NA CASSQDSQWLASYNEQFF TGCGCCAGCAGCCAAGACTCCCAGTGGCTAGCGAGCTACAATGAGCAGTTCTTC
TRBJ2-5 TRBV11-2 NA NA CASSFGTIQETQYF TGTGCCAGCAGCTTCGGTACTATTCAAGAGACCCAGTACTTC
TRBJ2-7 TRBV7-9 NA NA CASTLSSYEQYF TGTGCCAGCACGCTAAGCTCCTACGAGCAGTACTTC
TRBJ1-1 TRBV19 NA TRBD1 CACRDSPGTEAFF TGTGCCTGCCGGGACAGCCCGGGTACTGAAGCTTTCTTT
TRBJ2-5 TRBV14 NA TRBD2 CASSQGLAGGPYQETQYF TGTGCCAGCAGCCAAGGACTAGCGGGGGGACCGTACCAAGAGACCCAGTACTTC
TRBJ2-5 TRBV25-1 NA NA CASSDYNNVKTQYF TGTGCCAGCAGTGACTATAATAACGTGAAGACCCAGTACTTC
TRBJ1-5 TRBV6-1 NA NA CASSEGRYSNQPQHF TGTGCCAGCAGTGAAGGTCGGTATAGCAATCAGCCCCAGCATTTT
TRBJ1-5 TRBV23-1 NA NA CASITGKQPQHF TGCGCCAGCATCACTGGGAAACAGCCCCAGCATTTT
TRBJ2-5 TRBV6-1 NA NA CASTLGGGNGETQYF TGTGCCAGCACCCTAGGTGGGGGCAACGGAGAGACCCAGTACTTC
TRBJ2-1 TRBV20-1 NA NA CSARSTNEQFF TGCAGTGCTCGATCTACAAATGAGCAGTTCTTC
TRBJ2-5 TRBV27 NA NA CASSLSGWETQYF TGTGCCAGCAGTTTATCAGGGTGGGAGACCCAGTACTTC
TRBJ1-2 TRBV14 NA NA CASSPGVIVYGYTF TGTGCCAGCAGCCCGGGAGTAATTGTCTATGGCTACACCTTC
TRBJ2-5 TRBV27 NA TRBD2 CASSWGLAGPQETQYF TGTGCCAGCAGTTGGGGACTAGCGGGACCGCAAGAGACCCAGTACTTC
TRBJ1-5 TRBV6-5 once NA CASSREFDQPQHF TGTGCCAGCAGTAGGGAGTTCGATCAGCCCCAGCATTTT
TRBJ2-7 TRBV7-9 NA NA CASSFPAGEQYF TGTGCCAGCAGCTTTCCCGCGGGCGAGCAGTACTTC
TRBJ2-3 TRBV29-1 NA NA CSVGGDTQYF TGCAGCGTTGGGGGGGATACGCAGTATTTT
TRBJ1-1 TRBV18 NA NA CASSPNPNTEAFF TGTGCCAGCTCACCGAACCCGAACACTGAAGCTTTCTTT
TRBJ2-4 TRBV5-8 NA NA CASSFGGAQAKNIQYF TGTGCCAGCAGCTTTGGGGGGGCACAAGCCAAAAACATTCAGTACTTC
TRBJ2-3 TRBV4-3 NA NA CASSQQSGTDTQYF TGCGCCAGCAGCCAACAGTCGGGGACAGATACGCAGTATTTT